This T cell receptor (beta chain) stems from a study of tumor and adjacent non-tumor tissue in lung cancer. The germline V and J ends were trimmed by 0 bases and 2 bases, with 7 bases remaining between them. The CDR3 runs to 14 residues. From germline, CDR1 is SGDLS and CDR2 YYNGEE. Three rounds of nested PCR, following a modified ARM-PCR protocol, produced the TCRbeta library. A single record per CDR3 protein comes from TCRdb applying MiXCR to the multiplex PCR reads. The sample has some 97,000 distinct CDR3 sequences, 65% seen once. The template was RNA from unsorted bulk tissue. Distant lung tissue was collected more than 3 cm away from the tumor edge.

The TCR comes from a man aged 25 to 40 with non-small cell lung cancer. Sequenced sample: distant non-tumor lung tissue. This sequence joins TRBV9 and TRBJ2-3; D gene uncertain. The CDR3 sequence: CASSVESPTDTQYF. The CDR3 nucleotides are TGTGCCAGCAGCGTAGAGAGCCCCACAGATACGCAGTATTTT.